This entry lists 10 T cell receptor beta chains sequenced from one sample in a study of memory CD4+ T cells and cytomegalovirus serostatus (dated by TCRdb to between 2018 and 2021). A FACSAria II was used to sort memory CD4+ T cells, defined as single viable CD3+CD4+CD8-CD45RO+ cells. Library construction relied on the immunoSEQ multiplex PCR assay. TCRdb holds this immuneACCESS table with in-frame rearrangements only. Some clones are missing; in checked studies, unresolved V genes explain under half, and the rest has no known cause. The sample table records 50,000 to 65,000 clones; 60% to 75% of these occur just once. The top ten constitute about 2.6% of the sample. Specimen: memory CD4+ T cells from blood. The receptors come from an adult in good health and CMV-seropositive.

CDR3: CASRRGTGVTEAFF. CDR3 sequence (DNA): TGTGCCAGCAGGAGGGGGACAGGGGTCACTGAAGCTTTCTTT. This chain uses TRBV6-6 with TRBJ1-1; 10 bases line up with TRBD1. In germline, CDR1 is MNHNY, CDR2 SVGAGI (reference sequence). Losses at the gene ends were 6 bases for V and 4 bases for J; bases not matched to a gene: 5. This CDR3 has 14 residues.

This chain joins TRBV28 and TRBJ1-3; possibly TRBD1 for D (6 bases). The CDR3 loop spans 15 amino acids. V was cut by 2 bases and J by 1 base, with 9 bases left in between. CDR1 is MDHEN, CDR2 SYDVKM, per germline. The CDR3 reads CASSLRGASGNTIYF. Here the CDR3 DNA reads TGTGCCAGCAGTTTAAGGGGGGCGTCTGGAAACACCATATATTTT.

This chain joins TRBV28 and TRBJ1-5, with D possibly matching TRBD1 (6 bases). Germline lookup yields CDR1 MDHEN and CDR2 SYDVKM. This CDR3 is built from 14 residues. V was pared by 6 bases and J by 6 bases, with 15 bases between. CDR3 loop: CASSPGAGAQPQHF. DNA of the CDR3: TGTGCCAGCAGCCCGGGGGCGGGGGCTCAGCCCCAGCATTTT.

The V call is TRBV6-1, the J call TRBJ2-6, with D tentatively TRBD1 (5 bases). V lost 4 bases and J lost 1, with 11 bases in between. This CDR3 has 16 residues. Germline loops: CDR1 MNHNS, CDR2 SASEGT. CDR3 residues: CASSGRQRSGANVLTF. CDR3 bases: TGTGCCAGCAGTGGGAGACAGCGATCTGGGGCCAACGTCCTGACTTTC.

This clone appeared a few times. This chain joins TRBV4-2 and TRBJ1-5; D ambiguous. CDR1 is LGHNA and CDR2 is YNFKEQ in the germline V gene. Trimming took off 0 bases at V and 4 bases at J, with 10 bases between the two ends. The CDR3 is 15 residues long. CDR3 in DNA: TGTGCCAGCAGCCAAGAGGAGGGTAGGAATCAGCCCCAGCATTTT. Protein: CASSQEEGRNQPQHF.

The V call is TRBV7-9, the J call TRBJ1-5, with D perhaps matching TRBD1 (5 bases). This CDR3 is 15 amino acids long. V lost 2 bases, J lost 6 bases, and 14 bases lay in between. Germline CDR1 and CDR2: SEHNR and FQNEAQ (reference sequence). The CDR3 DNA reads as TGTGCCAGCAGCTTAACAGGTGGCAGTCGTCAGCCCCAGCATTTT. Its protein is CASSLTGGSRQPQHF.

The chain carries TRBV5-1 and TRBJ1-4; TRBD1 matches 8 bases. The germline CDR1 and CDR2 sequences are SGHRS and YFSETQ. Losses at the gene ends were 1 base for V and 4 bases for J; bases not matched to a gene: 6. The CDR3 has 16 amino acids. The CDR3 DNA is TGCGCCAGCAGCTTGACAGGGGGGACCTTTAATGAAAAACTGTTTTTT. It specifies CASSLTGGTFNEKLFF.

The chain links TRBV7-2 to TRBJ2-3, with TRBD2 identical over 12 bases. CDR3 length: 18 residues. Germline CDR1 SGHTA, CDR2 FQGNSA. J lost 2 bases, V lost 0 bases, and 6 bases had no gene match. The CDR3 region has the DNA TGTGCCAGCAGCTTAGCGGGGACTAGCGGGTACTACACAGATACGCAGTATTTT. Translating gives CASSLAGTSGYYTDTQYF.

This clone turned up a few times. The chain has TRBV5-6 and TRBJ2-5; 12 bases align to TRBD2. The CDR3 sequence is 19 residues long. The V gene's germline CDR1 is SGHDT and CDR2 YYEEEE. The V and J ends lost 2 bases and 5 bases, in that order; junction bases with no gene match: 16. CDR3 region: CASSLGGLAGWREWETQYF. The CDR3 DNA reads TGTGCCAGCAGCTTAGGCGGACTAGCGGGATGGAGGGAATGGGAGACCCAGTACTTC.

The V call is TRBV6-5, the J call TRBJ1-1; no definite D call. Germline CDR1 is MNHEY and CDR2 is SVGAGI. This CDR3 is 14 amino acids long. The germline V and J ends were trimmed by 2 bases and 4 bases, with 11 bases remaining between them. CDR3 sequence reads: CASSYLPEGTEAFF. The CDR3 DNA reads TGTGCCAGCAGTTACCTCCCCGAGGGCACTGAAGCTTTCTTT.